The 17 T cell receptor beta chains below were found in one sample sequenced in a study of blood T cell repertoires in COVID-19. Libraries were prepared by immunoSEQ multiplex PCR; TCRdb keeps only in-frame clonotypes and omits some of them. The table records 200,000 to 250,000 clones, about 88% of them present only once. Material for sequencing was peripheral blood. The receptor set was obtained from a middle-aged woman with acute or convalescent COVID-19.

This clone was recorded a few times. This sequence joins TRBV11-3 and TRBJ2-2, with 10 bases identical to TRBD1. This CDR3 comprises 16 residues. CDR1 is SGHNT and CDR2 is YENEEA in the germline V gene. Unmatched junction bases numbered 8, after V lost 4 bases and J lost 6 bases. The CDR3 nucleotides read TGTGCCAGCAGCTCCCGACAGGGGGCGCGGTCCGGGGAGCTGTTTTTT. The encoded protein is CASSSRQGARSGELFF.

V usage is TRBV9 and J usage is TRBJ1-2; no clear D gene. Trimming shortened V by 0 bases and J by 2 bases, and 11 bases separated the two germline ends. Germline CDR1 is SGDLS and CDR2 is YYNGEE. The CDR3 covers 15 residues. CDR3 protein: CASSVDPGNNYGYTF. CDR3 nucleotide sequence: TGTGCCAGCAGCGTAGACCCAGGAAACAACTATGGCTACACCTTC.

This chain connects TRBV4-1 to TRBJ1-1, with a weak D call TRBD1 (5 bases). This CDR3 spans 14 amino acids. The ends were cut back, 8 bases at V and 1 base at J, with 14 bases in the middle. From germline, CDR1 is MGHRA and CDR2 YSYEKL. CDR3 bases: TGCGCCAGCGGACTTTTCGGGGGGAACACTGAAGCTTTCTTT. This codes for CASGLFGGNTEAFF.

The chain is built from TRBV11-2 and TRBJ1-1; TRBD1 might be the D (6 bases). This CDR3 contains 15 residues. Germline V CDR1 and CDR2: SGHAT, FQNNGV. V lost 4 bases, J lost 4 bases, and 16 bases lay in between. CDR3 sequence: CASSWGQGVGTEAFF. DNA of the CDR3: TGTGCCAGCAGCTGGGGGCAGGGAGTGGGCACTGAAGCTTTCTTT.

The chain employs TRBV2 and TRBJ2-1; 8 nucleotides match TRBD2. The CDR3 has 14 amino acids. Germline assignment: CDR1 SNHLY and CDR2 FYNNEI. Trimming took 7 bases from V and 6 from J; bases not matched to a gene: 8. The CDR3 nucleotides are TGTGCCAGCACTGAGCGGGGGCCCATCAATGAGCAGTTCTTC. Protein: CASTERGPINEQFF.

The CDR3 nucleotides are TGTGCCAGCAGCATCCGACAGGACCAAGAGACCCAGTACTTC. The encoded protein is CASSIRQDQETQYF. This chain connects TRBV21-1 to TRBJ2-5; no DNA check was done on the table's D call, TRBD1. TRBV21-1 represents a pseudogene. The CDR3 sequence is 14 residues long.

Concerning this clone itself: The sample holds other DNA sequences that translate to the same CDR3. V usage is TRBV5-1 and J usage is TRBJ1-4; TRBD1 aligns across 10 bases. CDR1 and CDR2 (germline): SGHRS, YFSETQ. This CDR3 contains 14 residues. V shed 2 bases and J 7 bases; nucleotides not matched to a gene: 2. Here the CDR3 reads CASSFGQGGEKLFF. DNA of the CDR3: TGCGCCAGCAGCTTCGGACAGGGGGGTGAAAAACTGTTTTTT.

For this clone: In the same sample, other DNA sequences code for this CDR3. The gene calls are TRBV18 and TRBJ1-2; 9 positions agree with TRBD1. CDR3 length: 14 residues. The germline gives CDR1 KGHSH, CDR2 LQKENI. The junction had 3 bases not matched to a gene; V was cut back by 3 bases and J by 4 bases. CDR3 in DNA: TGTGCCAGCTCACCGGGACAGGGTATCTATGGCTACACCTTC. Encoded protein: CASSPGQGIYGYTF.

V and J are TRBV18 and TRBJ1-2, with TRBD1 identical over 7 bases. This CDR3 has 17 amino acids. Germline-derived CDR1 and CDR2 are KGHSH and LQKENI. V gave up 0 bases and J gave up 4 bases; unmatched junction bases: 11. CDR3 coding DNA: TGTGCCAGCTCACCACCGACCAGGGCAGGGGGGTTCTATGGCTACACCTTC. Its translation is CASSPPTRAGGFYGYTF.

The chain carries TRBV6-5 and TRBJ1-6; tentative D call: TRBD1 (5 bases). The CDR3 covers 16 residues. CDR1 MNHEY and CDR2 SVGAGI come from the germline V gene. The V gene lost 1 base and the J gene lost 5 bases, with 12 bases spanning the gap. CDR3 nucleotides: TGTGCCAGCAGTTACTTCGGACATGGAGATAATTCACCCCTCCACTTT. Translated, it gives CASSYFGHGDNSPLHF.

V and J are TRBV19 and TRBJ2-3, with 15 bases matching TRBD2. V lost 4 bases to trimming and J lost 4 bases; unmatched junction nucleotides: 3. The CDR3 is 16 amino acids. Germline V lookup: CDR1 LNHDA, CDR2 SQIVND (reference sequence). The CDR3 spells CASSRTSGGAADTQYF. The CDR3 nucleotides read TGTGCCAGTAGTAGGACTAGCGGGGGGGCAGCAGATACGCAGTATTTT.

CDR3 DNA sequence: TGTGCCAGCAGTGACCCCCCAGAAGTGGAACGGGCCTACAATGAGCAGTTCTTC. This encodes CASSDPPEVERAYNEQFF. The chain is built from TRBV6-1 and TRBJ2-1; D not certain. The CDR3 totals 18 residues. Trimming removed 3 bases at V and 2 bases at J, with 20 bases between. Germline V gene data show CDR1 as MNHNS and CDR2 as SASEGT.

The chain couples TRBV19 to TRBJ1-1; D is possibly TRBD1 (5 bases). Germline CDR1 is LNHDA and CDR2 is SQIVND (reference sequence). Trimming left V 2 bases short and J 1 base short, with 14 bases between. CDR3 length: 16 residues. Here the CDR3 DNA reads TGTGCCAGTAGTATACGACAGAAGGTGGGGAACACTGAAGCTTTCTTT. Translated: CASSIRQKVGNTEAFF.

The chain carries TRBV6-5 and TRBJ2-5; TRBD1 aligns across 10 bases. The germline gives CDR1 MNHEY, CDR2 SVGAGI. Trimming at V came to 4 bases and at J to 5 bases, leaving 10 bases not matched to a gene. The CDR3 has 16 residues. DNA of the CDR3: TGTGCCAGCAGTTTCACACCGGGACAGGGGTCCGAGACCCAGTACTTC. It translates to CASSFTPGQGSETQYF.

This clone was seen a single time. The CDR3 sequence: CAITGGGAGNQPQHF. The CDR3 DNA follows: TGTGCCATCACCGGCGGGGGGGCAGGGAATCAGCCCCAGCATTTT. The J gene is TRBJ1-5, the V gene TRBV6-5; D is possibly TRBD1 (6 bases). The V gene lost 10 bases and the J gene lost 4 bases, with 20 bases spanning the gap. The CDR3 covers 15 residues. The germline V gene has CDR1 MNHEY and CDR2 SVGAGI.

CDR3 sequence (DNA): TGTGCCAGTAGAGGGACAGGGGCGCCCGGGGAGCTGTTTTTT. Its protein is CASRGTGAPGELFF. The chain combines TRBV19 with TRBJ2-2; 10 positions match TRBD1. V lost 6 bases and J lost 6; bases outside the gene matches: 4. The germline gives CDR1 LNHDA, CDR2 SQIVND (reference sequence). The CDR3 length is 14 residues.

The rearrangement uses TRBV2 and TRBJ1-5; TRBD1 agrees at 12 bases. Germline CDR1 reads SNHLY; CDR2 reads FYNNEI. The CDR3 runs 16 residues. V was pared by 6 bases and J by 7 bases, with 10 bases of the junction left unmatched. CDR3 nucleotides: TGTGCCAGCAGAAGAGGGACAGGGGGCGCAGGACAGCCCCAGCATTTT. Translating it yields CASRRGTGGAGQPQHF.